Each of the 23 T cell receptor beta chains below was sequenced from the same sample in a study of OX40 agonist ivuxolimab in advanced cancers. Generated by immunoSEQ multiplex PCR, the TCRdb table keeps only in-frame clones and is missing some. Of 60,000 to 80,000 clones in the sample, more than 80% were seen once. The sequencing here drew on CD4+ or CD8+ T cells sorted from blood, taken in a trial of the OX40 agonist ivuxolimab. Every receptor here comes from an adult with an advanced solid tumor such as melanoma, head and neck, liver or kidney cancer.

The gene calls are TRBV19 and TRBJ2-5; no firm D call. Germline V CDR1 and CDR2: LNHDA, SQIVND (reference sequence). The CDR3 loop spans 13 amino acids. Trimming removed 4 bases from V and 2 bases from J, with 8 bases in between. CDR3 sequence reads: CASSRQEQETQYF. In nucleotides, the CDR3 is TGTGCCAGTAGTAGACAAGAACAAGAGACCCAGTACTTC. Filled out from reference TRBV19 and TRBJ2-5, the complete variable domain reads DGGITQSPKYLFRKEGQNVTLSCEQNLNHDAMYWYRQDPGQGLRLIYYSQIVNDFQKGDIAEGYSVSREKKESFPLTVTSAQKNPTAFYLCASSRQEQETQYFGPGTRLLVL.

The chain employs TRBV2 and TRBJ1-1, with 11 nucleotides matching TRBD1. Unmatched junction bases numbered 4, after V lost 7 bases and J lost 3 bases. The CDR3 has 14 residues. Germline assignment: CDR1 SNHLY and CDR2 FYNNEI. CDR3 in amino acids: CASTRTGGDTEAFF. The CDR3 DNA is TGTGCCAGCACTAGGACAGGGGGCGACACTGAAGCTTTCTTT.

Notes on this clone: The same CDR3 arises from other DNA sequences in this sample as well. V is TRBV5-4 and J is TRBJ2-7; tentative D call: TRBD2 (6 bases). CDR3 length: 13 residues. CDR1 and CDR2 from the germline V gene are SGHNT and YYREEE (reference sequence). The ends were cut back, 1 base at V and 7 bases at J, with 12 bases in the middle. CDR3 region: CASSLRRAGEQYF. The CDR3 nucleotides are TGTGCCAGCAGCTTGCGCAGGGCGGGGGAGCAGTACTTC. Full variable domain (rest looked up from reference TRBV5-4 and TRBJ2-7): ETGVTQSPTHLIKTRGQQVTLRCSSQSGHNTVSWYQQALGQGPQFIFQYYREEENGRGNFPPRFSGLQFPNYSSELNVNALELDDSALYLCASSLRRAGEQYFGPGTRLTVT.

This chain joins TRBV19 and TRBJ1-5, with D tentatively TRBD1 (5 bases). V shed 5 bases and J shed 5 bases, with 19 bases lying between them. Germline V CDR1 and CDR2: LNHDA, SQIVND (reference sequence). The CDR3 has 16 amino acids. The CDR3 here is CASSHALRGMDQPQHF. The CDR3 region has the DNA TGTGCCAGTAGTCATGCCTTAAGGGGAATGGATCAGCCCCAGCATTTT.

This rearrangement joins TRBV7-2 to TRBJ2-2; 8 nucleotides line up with TRBD1. Looked up from germline, CDR1 is SGHTA and CDR2 is FQGNSA. V dropped 2 bases and J dropped 1; count of bases not matched to a gene: 3. This CDR3 contains 16 residues. The CDR3 region is CASSLRGQGNTGELFF. CDR3 nucleotide sequence: TGTGCCAGCAGCTTACGTGGACAGGGGAACACCGGGGAGCTGTTTTTT.

The rearrangement links TRBV7-3 to TRBJ1-2; 7 positions agree with TRBD1. Germline V gene data show CDR1 as SGHTA and CDR2 as FQGTGA. The length of the CDR3 is 13 residues. J lost 8 bases, V lost 4 bases, and 7 bases had no gene match. The CDR3 DNA sequence: TGTGCCAGCAGCTCGAAGACAGGGAGCGGCTACACCTTC. Amino acid sequence: CASSSKTGSGYTF.

The chain has TRBV14 and TRBJ2-7; D unresolved. V lost 4 bases, J lost 5 bases, and 15 bases lay in between. The CDR3 totals 14 residues. Germline V gene lookup returns CDR1 SGHDN and CDR2 FVKESK. The CDR3 nucleotides are TGTGCCAGCAGCCCCCTGGACCGGGTAAACGAGCAGTACTTC. Encoded protein: CASSPLDRVNEQYF.

The chain has TRBV7-9 and TRBJ2-3, with D tentatively TRBD1 or TRBD2 (5 bases each). Trimming left V 4 bases short and J 0 bases short, with 14 bases between. Looked up from germline, CDR1 is SEHNR and CDR2 is FQNEAQ (reference sequence). This CDR3 is 16 amino acids long. CDR3 sequence reads: CASSSLTRGSTDTQYF. The CDR3 nucleotides are TGTGCCAGCAGCTCCCTCACGAGGGGCAGCACAGATACGCAGTATTTT.

This sequence joins TRBV7-6 and TRBJ1-5, with 7 bases matching TRBD1. Germline lookup yields CDR1 SGHVS and CDR2 FNYEAQ. Trimming cost V 5 bases and J 3 bases; bases outside gene matches: 13. This CDR3 region has 17 residues. This CDR3 reads CASSLRPRQGINQPQHF. The CDR3 bases are TGTGCCAGCAGCCTACGGCCCCGACAGGGAATCAATCAGCCCCAGCATTTT.

The chain has TRBV30 and TRBJ1-4; 8 bases match TRBD1. Germline V gives CDR1 GTSNPN, CDR2 SVGIG (reference sequence). Trimming cost V 7 bases and J 0 bases; bases outside gene matches: 7. There are 15 residues in the CDR3. The CDR3 reads CAFGQGHATNEKLFF. The CDR3 nucleotides read TGTGCCTTCGGACAGGGACATGCAACTAATGAAAAACTGTTTTTT.

The gene calls are TRBV19 and TRBJ1-3; TRBD1 might be the D (6 bases). This CDR3 is 16 amino acids long. CDR1 and CDR2 (germline): LNHDA, SQIVND (reference sequence). V lost 1 base and J 1 base, leaving 11 bases between the germline ends. CDR3 protein: CASSIGTASSGNTIYF. In DNA form, the CDR3 reads TGTGCCAGTAGTATAGGGACAGCTTCTTCTGGAAACACCATATATTTT.

This rearrangement joins TRBV6-6 to TRBJ1-2; 10 nucleotides align to TRBD1. CDR1 is MNHNY and CDR2 is SVGAGI in the germline V gene (reference sequence). This CDR3 has 14 amino acids. The junction had 8 bases not matched to a gene; V was cut back by 6 bases and J by 7 bases. The CDR3 protein is CASRTPGQGFGYTF. The CDR3 nucleotides are TGTGCCAGCAGGACGCCGGGACAGGGGTTTGGCTACACCTTC.

CDR3 bases: TGTGCCAGCTCACGACGGACAGGGGGGCAAGAGACCCAGTACTTC. It codes for CASSRRTGGQETQYF. The chain combines TRBV18 with TRBJ2-5; 10 bases fit TRBD1. CDR3 length: 15 amino acids. Losses at the gene ends were 4 bases for V and 2 bases for J; bases not matched to a gene: 4. Looked up from germline, CDR1 is KGHSH and CDR2 is LQKENI.

The gene calls are TRBV5-6 and TRBJ1-2; D remains unclear. Germline-derived CDR1 and CDR2 are SGHDT and YYEEEE. The CDR3 has 13 residues. Between the trimmed V and J ends, which lost 0 bases and 5 bases, there was a span of 8 bases. The CDR3, as DNA: TGTGCCAGCAGCTTGGAACAGAGGTATGGCTACACCTTC. Translation gives CASSLEQRYGYTF. Filled out from reference TRBV5-6 and TRBJ1-2, the complete variable domain reads DAGVTQSPTHLIKTRGQQVTLRCSPKSGHDTVSWYQQALGQGPQFIFQYYEEEERQRGNFPDRFSGHQFPNYSSELNVNALLLGDSALYLCASSLEQRYGYTFGSGTRLTVV.

J is TRBJ1-5 and V is TRBV7-2; D uncertain. The CDR3 has 11 residues. V was pared by 4 bases and J by 10 bases, with 8 bases between. CDR1 and CDR2 from the germline V gene are SGHTA and FQGNSA. In DNA form, the CDR3 reads TGTGCCAGCAGCTCCCTCGGCCCCCAGCATTTT. Protein product: CASSSLGPQHF.

This clone was seen a single time. This sequence joins TRBV29-1 and TRBJ2-7; D is possibly TRBD2 (5 bases). The CDR3 spans 13 residues. V gave up 8 bases and J gave up 0 bases, with 14 bases separating them. Germline V gene lookup returns CDR1 SQVTM and CDR2 ANQGSEA. Written as DNA, the CDR3 is TGCAGCTTTTGGACGGGAAGCTCCTACGAGCAGTACTTC. Translated: CSFWTGSSYEQYF.

V and J are TRBV19 and TRBJ1-5; 8 nucleotides line up with TRBD1. CDR1 LNHDA and CDR2 SQIVND come from the germline V gene (reference sequence). CDR3 length: 15 amino acids. V shed 5 bases, J shed 2 bases, and the junction held 5 bases outside the gene matches. For the CDR3, the DNA is TGTGCCAGTAGTGCAACAGGGGGAGGCAATCAGCCCCAGCATTTT. Translation gives CASSATGGGNQPQHF.

This chain links TRBV4-1 with TRBJ2-5, with 9 bases that match TRBD1. Germline CDR1 MGHRA, CDR2 YSYEKL. The CDR3 is 14 residues long. V dropped 4 bases and J dropped 5; count of bases not matched to a gene: 5. CDR3 protein: CASSLDRGRETQYF. The CDR3 DNA reads as TGCGCCAGCAGCCTGGACAGGGGCCGGGAGACCCAGTACTTC.

This clone came up once. The chain recombines TRBV2 with TRBJ1-6; D possibly corresponds to TRBD1 (6 bases). V dropped 8 bases and J dropped 1 base, with 18 bases sitting between them. The CDR3 has 17 residues. Germline lookup yields CDR1 SNHLY and CDR2 FYNNEI. CDR3 in DNA: TGTGCCAGCGGCTCATCGGGGGGCGCATCCTATAATTCACCCCTCCACTTT. This encodes CASGSSGGASYNSPLHF.

The V and J genes are TRBV6-6 and TRBJ1-3; D perhaps matches TRBD1 (5 bases). In germline, CDR1 is MNHNY, CDR2 SVGAGI (reference sequence). CDR3 size: 13 residues. Between the trimmed V and J ends, which lost 5 bases and 4 bases, there was a span of 9 bases. The CDR3 bases are TGTGCCAGCAGTGGGACCGCGGGAAACACCATATATTTT. Amino acids: CASSGTAGNTIYF.

The chain joins TRBV11-2 to TRBJ1-1; D ambiguous. The CDR3 loop spans 11 amino acids. Germline-derived CDR1 and CDR2 are SGHAT and FQNNGV. V shed 0 bases and J shed 7 bases, with 3 bases lying between them. The CDR3 loop is CASSLDGEAFF. The DNA of the CDR3 is TGTGCCAGCAGCTTAGATGGTGAAGCTTTCTTT.

The V call is TRBV11-3, the J call TRBJ1-6, with D uncertain. The CDR3 consists of 12 residues. V gave up 1 base and J gave up 7 bases, with 2 bases separating them. Germline-derived CDR1 and CDR2 are SGHNT and YENEEA. CDR3 in amino acids: CASSLGNSPLHF. The CDR3, as DNA: TGTGCCAGCAGCTTAGGCAATTCACCCCTCCACTTT.

J is TRBJ2-1 and V is TRBV18; TRBD1 matches 9 bases. V lost 2 bases and J lost 6; bases outside the gene matches: 8. The germline V gene has CDR1 KGHSH and CDR2 LQKENI. This CDR3 has 16 residues. This CDR3 is CASSPVSGTGSNEQFF. The DNA of the CDR3 is TGTGCCAGCTCACCAGTCTCAGGGACAGGGTCCAATGAGCAGTTCTTC.